The 25 T cell receptor beta chains presented below share a single source sample, sequenced in a study of blood T cell repertoires in COVID-19. Data came from immunoSEQ multiplex PCR; TCRdb stores just in-frame clones and leaves some out. The repertoire holds tens of thousands of clones, 70% to 80% seen once, with about half in the top ten. Sequencing was carried out using peripheral blood. The receptors originated from a human donor in a cohort sampled during active COVID-19.

V usage is TRBV6-1 and J usage is TRBJ2-1; 7 positions agree with TRBD1. Losses at the gene ends were 2 bases for V and 6 bases for J; bases not matched to a gene: 10. Germline CDR1 MNHNS, CDR2 SASEGT. The CDR3 extends over 16 amino acids. The CDR3 DNA follows: TGTGCCAGCAGTGAACGTGACAGGGTGATTGGCAATGAGCAGTTCTTC. It codes for CASSERDRVIGNEQFF.

The chain links TRBV7-2 to TRBJ1-2, with a possible D match to TRBD1 (5 bases). Germline CDR1 is SGHTA and CDR2 is FQGNSA. V was shortened by 5 bases and J by 4 bases, with 14 bases between the two germline ends. The CDR3 runs 14 residues. CDR3 in DNA: TGTGCCAGCAGCAAAGGACAAGAACTCTATGGCTACACCTTC. It is translated as CASSKGQELYGYTF.

The CDR3 here is CASSFQTGQGNTIYF. The DNA for the CDR3 is TGCGCCAGCAGCTTCCAGACAGGGCAAGGAAACACCATATATTTT. The gene calls are TRBV5-1 and TRBJ1-3; 7 bases align to TRBD1. Germline V gene sequence: CDR1 SGHRS, CDR2 YFSETQ. This CDR3 comprises 15 residues. After removal of 2 bases from V and 4 bases from J, the junction contained 6 bases not matched to a gene. Supplemented by reference TRBV5-1 and TRBJ1-3, the full variable domain reads KAGVTQTPRYLIKTRGQQVTLSCSPISGHRSVSWYQQTPGQGLQFLFEYFSETQRNKGNFPGRFSGRQFSNSRSEMNVSTLELGDSALYLCASSFQTGQGNTIYFGEGSWLTVV.

CDR3 sequence (DNA): TGCGCCAGCAGCCAAGATACAATGGGACAGGGCTCCTACGAGCAGTACTTC. Its translation: CASSQDTMGQGSYEQYF. This chain joins TRBV4-1 and TRBJ2-7, with 9 bases identical to TRBD1. The V and J ends lost 0 bases and 0 bases, in that order; junction bases with no gene match: 6. Germline assignment: CDR1 MGHRA and CDR2 YSYEKL. The CDR3 length is 17 residues.

This chain links TRBV19 with TRBJ1-1; D ambiguous. The CDR3 sequence is 13 residues long. CDR1 and CDR2 (germline): LNHDA, SQIVND (reference sequence). The V and J ends lost 0 bases and 3 bases respectively, with 5 bases between them. CDR3 sequence (DNA): TGTGCCAGTAGTATAGACGGGGACACTGAAGCTTTCTTT. It codes for CASSIDGDTEAFF. Based on the CDR3 plus reference TRBV19 and TRBJ1-1, the full variable domain is DGGITQSPKYLFRKEGQNVTLSCEQNLNHDAMYWYRQDPGQGLRLIYYSQIVNDFQKGDIAEGYSVSREKKESFPLTVTSAQKNPTAFYLCASSIDGDTEAFFGQGTRLTVV.

This chain connects TRBV30 to TRBJ2-2; 9 bases are shared with TRBD1. V dropped 0 bases and J dropped 4; count of bases not matched to a gene: 6. The CDR3 has 16 residues. Germline CDR1 is GTSNPN and CDR2 is SVGIG (reference sequence). The CDR3 region has the DNA TGTGCCTGGAGTGTACCACAGGGGGCTAGCACCGGGGAGCTGTTTTTT. It yields the protein CAWSVPQGASTGELFF.

The V gene is TRBV19, the J gene TRBJ1-1; a weak D match, TRBD1 (5 bases). Trimming took 3 bases from V and 5 from J, leaving 10 bases between them. CDR3 length: 13 residues. Germline loops: CDR1 LNHDA, CDR2 SQIVND (reference sequence). The CDR3 DNA reads TGTGCCAGTAGTATGGCAGGGTCGACTGAAGCTTTCTTT. It encodes CASSMAGSTEAFF.

The V gene is TRBV10-3, the J gene TRBJ2-7; no clear D gene. Germline-derived CDR1 and CDR2 are ENHRY and SYGVKD. V was pared by 6 bases and J by 0 bases, with 9 bases between. This CDR3 spans 13 amino acids. CDR3 protein: CAIRPQDSYEQYF. DNA for the CDR3: TGTGCCATCAGGCCCCAGGACTCCTACGAGCAGTACTTC.

The J gene is TRBJ2-2, the V gene TRBV28; unclear D gene. The ends were cut back, 9 bases at V and 7 bases at J, with 9 bases in the middle. Germline values: CDR1 MDHEN, CDR2 SYDVKM. The CDR3 has 11 residues. The CDR3 region has the DNA TGTGCCAGTACGGTTGACGGGGAGCTGTTTTTT. This translates into CASTVDGELFF. The whole variable domain, remainder taken from reference TRBV28 and TRBJ2-2, is DVKVTQSSRYLVKRTGEKVFLECVQDMDHENMFWYRQDPGLGLRLIYFSYDVKMKEKGDIPEGYSVSREKKERFSLILESASTNQTSMYLCASTVDGELFFGEGSRLTVL.

In nucleotides, the CDR3 is TGTGCCAGCAGTTATCCTACAGGGAGGGGCGCTGAAGCTTTCTTT. Translating gives CASSYPTGRGAEAFF. The chain carries TRBV6-6 and TRBJ1-1; a possible D gene is TRBD1 (6 bases). Germline V gives CDR1 MNHNY, CDR2 SVGAGI (reference sequence). The CDR3 consists of 15 residues. Trimming removed 3 bases from V and 6 bases from J, with 17 bases in between.

This chain uses TRBV28 with TRBJ2-1, with D possibly TRBD2 on 5 matching bases. Germline CDR1 is MDHEN and CDR2 is SYDVKM. Trimming took 3 bases from V and 8 from J, leaving 17 bases between them. This CDR3 comprises 15 residues. The DNA for the CDR3 is TGTGCCAGCAGTTTTGTGGGAGTAAATTTCGATGAGCAGTTCTTC. This codes for CASSFVGVNFDEQFF.

This chain connects TRBV19 to TRBJ2-2; no clear D. The CDR3 has 11 amino acids. The germline V gene encodes CDR1 LNHDA and CDR2 SQIVND (reference sequence). Trimming left V 6 bases short and J 9 bases short, with 8 bases between. The CDR3 loop is CASREERELFF. Here the CDR3 DNA reads TGTGCCAGTAGAGAGGAGAGGGAGCTGTTTTTT.

CDR3 in amino acids: CASSFGENTIYF. The CDR3 nucleotides are TGTGCCAGCAGCTTTGGGGAGAACACCATATATTTT. The V gene is TRBV7-8, the J gene TRBJ1-3; no reliable D call. Trimming shortened V by 3 bases and J by 7 bases, and 7 bases separated the two germline ends. Germline V gene data show CDR1 as SGHVS and CDR2 as FQNEAQ. This CDR3 is 12 amino acids long.

This clone was observed a single time. The chain carries TRBV9 and TRBJ1-2, with 7 bases aligning to TRBD1. Germline CDR1 SGDLS, CDR2 YYNGEE. The CDR3 runs to 17 residues. Trimming removed 4 bases from V and 5 bases from J; junction bases left unmatched: 17. The CDR3 sequence: CASSPRSLTGQLYGYTF. In nucleotides, the CDR3 is TGTGCCAGCAGCCCCAGAAGTCTGACAGGGCAACTATATGGCTACACCTTC.

This chain connects TRBV18 to TRBJ1-6; 8 positions match TRBD1. The CDR3 covers 16 residues. V lost 4 bases, J lost 7 bases, and 9 bases stayed unmatched. Germline assignment: CDR1 KGHSH and CDR2 LQKENI. CDR3 in DNA: TGTGCCAGCTCACTTCATGGACAGGGTATCAATTCACCCCTCCACTTT. It is translated as CASSLHGQGINSPLHF.

CDR3 in amino acids: CASRSGTYLGSLHF. DNA of the CDR3: TGTGCCAGCAGGTCCGGGACATACCTAGGGTCCCTCCACTTT. The chain recombines TRBV2 with TRBJ1-6, with D possibly TRBD1 on 6 matching bases. Germline CDR1 and CDR2: SNHLY and FYNNEI. V dropped 6 bases and J dropped 14 bases, with 20 bases sitting between them. This CDR3 has 14 residues.

The V call is TRBV5-1, the J call TRBJ2-7; 9 nucleotides line up with TRBD1. CDR1 and CDR2 (germline): SGHRS, YFSETQ. V shed 1 base and J 7 bases; nucleotides not matched to a gene: 12. CDR3 length equals 16 residues. The CDR3 sequence: CASSLLPGQGGKEQYF. CDR3 nucleotide sequence: TGCGCCAGCAGCTTGTTACCGGGACAGGGTGGTAAAGAGCAGTACTTC.

The chain couples TRBV4-3 to TRBJ2-3; D not resolved. The germline V gene encodes CDR1 LGHNA and CDR2 YSLEER. There are 14 residues in the CDR3. Deletions cut 0 bases from V and 2 bases from J, with 6 bases between. CDR3 amino acids: CASSQDHSTDTQYF. CDR3 DNA: TGCGCCAGCAGCCAAGATCACTCCACAGATACGCAGTATTTT.

The V gene is TRBV5-1, the J gene TRBJ2-3; 10 nucleotides line up with TRBD2. The CDR3 spans 16 residues. J lost 5 bases, V lost 1 base, and 7 bases had no gene match. Germline-derived CDR1 and CDR2 are SGHRS and YFSETQ. CDR3 in amino acids: CASSLMLAGVGDTQYF. In DNA form, the CDR3 reads TGCGCCAGCAGCTTGATGCTAGCGGGAGTCGGAGATACGCAGTATTTT.

This clone was counted between two and nine times. This chain links TRBV12-3 or TRBV12-4 with TRBJ2-3; no clear D. This CDR3 contains 13 residues. The germline V and J ends were trimmed by 6 bases and 5 bases, with 12 bases remaining between them. The CDR3 nucleotides are TGTGCCAGCAGCCCGACCCCAGGAGATACGCAGTATTTT. It yields the protein CASSPTPGDTQYF.

This clone was recorded a few times. V gene TRBV4-1 combines with J gene TRBJ2-1; TRBD2 agrees at 9 bases. This CDR3 contains 16 residues. Germline V gives CDR1 MGHRA, CDR2 YSYEKL. Losses at the gene ends were 1 base for V and 2 bases for J; bases not matched to a gene: 3. The CDR3 sequence: CASSQAGTSPYNEQFF. The CDR3 region has the DNA TGCGCCAGCAGCCAAGCAGGGACTAGCCCCTACAATGAGCAGTTCTTC.

In its sample, this clone was seen a few times. The chain couples TRBV7-9 to TRBJ2-1, with D perhaps matching TRBD2 (6 bases). V lost 6 bases and J lost 8, with 14 bases in between. Germline CDR1 is SEHNR and CDR2 is FQNEAQ (reference sequence). The CDR3 totals 13 residues. CDR3 residues: CASSRLVFDEQFF. CDR3 coding DNA: TGTGCCAGCAGTCGACTAGTTTTCGATGAGCAGTTCTTC. Drawing the rest from reference TRBV7-9 and TRBJ2-1, the complete variable domain is DTGVSQNPRHKITKRGQNVTFRCDPISEHNRLYWYRQTLGQGPEFLTYFQNEAQLEKSRLLSDRFSAERPKGSFSTLEIQRTEQGDSAMYLCASSRLVFDEQFFGPGTRLTVL.

The CDR3 DNA is TGCGCCAGCAGCTTGGAGGGACAGGGGACGCGGCAGTACTTC. Translated, it gives CASSLEGQGTRQYF. The chain links TRBV5-1 to TRBJ2-7; 10 nucleotides agree with TRBD1. The V gene end was trimmed by 0 bases and the J gene end by 9 bases; junction bases not matched to a gene: 6. Germline CDR1 and CDR2: SGHRS and YFSETQ. The CDR3 is made up of 14 amino acids.

V usage is TRBV11-2 and J usage is TRBJ2-5; 10 bases align to TRBD1. Germline lookup yields CDR1 SGHAT and CDR2 FQNNGV. V lost 0 bases, J lost 5 bases, and 6 bases stayed unmatched. CDR3 length: 16 amino acids. The CDR3 protein is CASSLDETGGLETQYF. CDR3 nucleotide sequence: TGTGCCAGCAGCTTAGATGAGACAGGGGGCTTGGAGACCCAGTACTTC.

The chain is built from TRBV29-1 and TRBJ2-1; 8 bases fit TRBD1. The trim removed 7 bases at V and 8 bases at J, leaving 7 bases unmatched. Looked up from germline, CDR1 is SQVTM and CDR2 is ANQGSEA. This CDR3 spans 12 amino acids. The CDR3 spells CSGGQGLDEQFF. In DNA form, the CDR3 reads TGCAGCGGAGGACAGGGTTTGGATGAGCAGTTCTTC.